What follows is one T cell receptor (beta chain) and its context. Antigen: not known. Assay used: immunoSEQ multiplex PCR; TCRdb lists only in-frame clones, some missing. The data show approximately 97,000 clones, with under 95% seen just once and approximately 1.1% held by the top ten. The data were taken from a study of cytomegalovirus exposure and HLA in healthy donors. General study points: Confirmation in vitro established that three CMV-associated chains were specific for CMV antigens. Investigators reported fewer than 200 TCR beta chains as tied to cytomegalovirus. Subsequent analysis of the roughly 120 validation repertoires found a tendency for first-cohort TCR clusters to co-occur.

Per germline, CDR1 SNHLY and CDR2 FYNNEI. V trimming: 4 bases; J trimming: 3 bases; junction bases outside the gene matches: 3. The CDR3 loop spans 13 amino acids. This receptor was identified in a woman in her 30s in good health and CMV-seropositive. The chain combines TRBV2 with TRBJ2-7; TRBD1 aligns across 7 bases. Sequenced input: PBMCs. CDR3 coding DNA: TGTGCCAGCAGTGGGGACAGCATCTACGAGCAGTACTTC. Protein product: CASSGDSIYEQYF.